The clone carrying this T cell receptor beta chain came up a few times. The CDR3 length is 14 residues. V shed 4 bases and J shed 0 bases, with 7 bases lying between them. Germline CDR1 LNHDA, CDR2 SQIVND (reference sequence). The data are from a study of blood T cell repertoires in COVID-19. The method was immunoSEQ multiplex PCR; TCRdb's version includes in-frame clones alone and lacks a portion of them. The table includes tens of thousands of clones, 60% to 80% detected once. This receptor was taken from a woman older than 75 with acute or convalescent COVID-19. This rearrangement joins TRBV19 to TRBJ2-4; a possible D gene is TRBD1 (5 bases). Sequenced material: peripheral blood. The CDR3 sequence: CASSSQGAKNIQYF. CDR3 bases: TGTGCCAGTAGTAGCCAGGGAGCCAAAAACATTCAGTACTTC.